These 30 T cell receptor beta chains originate from one sample sequenced in a study of cytomegalovirus exposure and HLA in healthy donors. The PCR employed 60 Vbeta primers together with 13 Jbeta primers. Measured with immunoSEQ multiplex PCR; TCRdb has only the in-frame clones, and not every one. The repertoire consists of 100,000 to 150,000 clones, with 80% occurring once and the leading ten covering 7.5% to 9.5%. Input material: PBMCs. These receptors were obtained from a man aged 25 to 40 in good health and CMV-seropositive.

The chain couples TRBV25-1 to TRBJ2-7; 8 nucleotides agree with TRBD1. Germline V lookup: CDR1 MGHDK, CDR2 SYGVNS. The CDR3 covers 15 residues. Trimming at V came to 8 bases and at J to 5 bases, leaving 14 bases not matched to a gene. This chain's CDR3 is CASAPNRGVGNEQYF. CDR3 sequence (DNA): TGTGCCAGCGCACCGAACAGGGGGGTCGGCAACGAGCAGTACTTC.

This clone has just a few counts. The chain uses TRBV10-1 and TRBJ1-2; 9 nucleotides align to TRBD1. Trimming at V came to 0 bases and at J to 8 bases, leaving 7 bases not matched to a gene. The CDR3 totals 15 residues. Germline CDR1 WNHNN, CDR2 SYGVQD (reference sequence). The CDR3 sequence: CASSESSGTGIGYTF. The CDR3 region has the DNA TGCGCCAGCAGTGAGTCCAGCGGGACAGGGATAGGCTACACCTTC.

This sequence joins TRBV10-3 and TRBJ2-5; D perhaps matches TRBD2 (5 bases). Germline V gene lookup returns CDR1 ENHRY and CDR2 SYGVKD. The CDR3 is 12 amino acids. V shed 2 bases and J shed 5 bases, with 6 bases lying between them. The CDR3 DNA reads TGTGCCATCAGTGAGGGCGGGGAGACCCAGTACTTC. Translated: CAISEGGETQYF.

This chain uses TRBV27 with TRBJ2-2; maybe TRBD1 (6 bases). The CDR3 has 15 amino acids. Germline V gene lookup returns CDR1 MNHEY and CDR2 SMNVEV (reference sequence). The ends were cut back, 4 bases at V and 1 base at J, with 10 bases in the middle. The CDR3 bases are TGTGCCAGCAGTTACCAGACAGGGAACACCGGGGAGCTGTTTTTT. Translating gives CASSYQTGNTGELFF.

This clone has only one observation. V usage is TRBV2 and J usage is TRBJ1-2; tentatively, D is TRBD1 (5 bases). V dropped 4 bases and J dropped 4 bases, with 13 bases sitting between them. The germline gives CDR1 SNHLY, CDR2 FYNNEI. This CDR3 has 14 amino acids. The CDR3 sequence: CASSAPGLSYGYTF. The DNA of the CDR3 is TGTGCCAGCAGTGCTCCAGGGTTGTCCTATGGCTACACCTTC.

The chain uses TRBV30 and TRBJ1-4, with unresolved D. The CDR3 totals 13 residues. V lost 0 bases and J lost 5, with 7 bases in between. CDR1 is GTSNPN, CDR2 SVGIG, per germline (reference sequence). In DNA, the CDR3 is TGTGCCTGGAGTGTATCCTCCAATGAAAAACTGTTTTTT. This gives the protein CAWSVSSNEKLFF.

The rearrangement uses TRBV5-1 and TRBJ1-2; unclear D gene. Trimming left V 0 bases short and J 4 bases short, with 7 bases between. The CDR3 is made up of 13 amino acids. Germline CDR1 SGHRS, CDR2 YFSETQ. In DNA form, the CDR3 reads TGCGCCAGCAGCTTGGAGCCGGTCTATGGCTACACCTTC. It encodes CASSLEPVYGYTF.

The rearrangement uses TRBV19 and TRBJ1-2, with D perhaps TRBD1 (6 bases). From germline, CDR1 is LNHDA and CDR2 SQIVND (reference sequence). This CDR3 has 16 amino acids. Trimming left V 3 bases short and J 8 bases short, with 22 bases between. The CDR3 DNA is TGTGCCAGTAGTATTCCCCCCAGGGGAAGGATGCGAGGCTACACCTTC. It translates to CASSIPPRGRMRGYTF.

This chain connects TRBV19 to TRBJ2-3; 14 nucleotides align to TRBD2. From germline, CDR1 is LNHDA and CDR2 SQIVND (reference sequence). V gave up 5 bases and J gave up 4 bases; unmatched junction bases: 8. The CDR3 is made up of 17 amino acids. The CDR3 protein is CASSLGLAGGRADTQYF. DNA for the CDR3: TGTGCCAGTAGTCTTGGACTAGCGGGGGGCCGCGCAGATACGCAGTATTTT.

The chain carries TRBV27 and TRBJ2-7; D might be TRBD1 (6 bases). CDR1 and CDR2 (germline): MNHEY, SMNVEV (reference sequence). The CDR3 is 14 amino acids. V lost 6 bases and J lost 4, with 16 bases in between. The CDR3 loop reads CASRPFRGPYEQYF. The CDR3 region has the DNA TGTGCCAGCAGACCCTTCAGGGGTCCGTACGAGCAGTACTTC.

The chain joins TRBV5-1 to TRBJ2-3, with 8 bases that match TRBD2. With 4 bases clipped from V and 4 bases from J, the junction kept 5 bases outside the gene matches. This CDR3 spans 14 amino acids. Per germline, CDR1 SGHRS and CDR2 YFSETQ. DNA for the CDR3: TGCGCCAGCAGCACTGGACTAGCCTCAGATACGCAGTATTTT. It translates to CASSTGLASDTQYF.

V usage is TRBV5-1 and J usage is TRBJ1-2; 7 bases line up with TRBD1. Germline-derived CDR1 and CDR2 are SGHRS and YFSETQ. This CDR3 spans 14 amino acids. V was clipped by 4 bases and J by 4 bases; unmatched bases: 7. CDR3 nucleotide sequence: TGCGCCAGCAGCCTTACAGGGGCTGCCTATGGCTACACCTTC. Amino acids: CASSLTGAAYGYTF.

This clone occurred a few times. The chain couples TRBV7-2 to TRBJ2-5; D possibly corresponds to TRBD1 (6 bases). CDR1 is SGHTA and CDR2 is FQGNSA in the germline V gene. Trimming stripped 0 bases from V and 7 bases from J, with 9 bases between. The CDR3 has 13 residues. The CDR3 DNA follows: TGTGCCAGCAGCTTAGCACAAGGGGGGACCCAGTACTTC. Translation: CASSLAQGGTQYF.

The genes are TRBV27 and TRBJ2-5, with D tentatively TRBD1 (5 bases). This CDR3 has 15 amino acids. Germline loops: CDR1 MNHEY, CDR2 SMNVEV (reference sequence). V was cut by 4 bases and J by 5 bases, with 17 bases left in between. This CDR3 is CASSWGSVPLETQYF. The CDR3 coding sequence is TGTGCCAGCAGTTGGGGCAGCGTCCCGTTGGAGACCCAGTACTTC.

V is TRBV5-1 and J is TRBJ1-5; unclear D gene. V lost 0 bases to trimming and J lost 7 bases, with 8 bases between them. Germline V CDR1 and CDR2: SGHRS, YFSETQ. The CDR3 totals 13 residues. This chain's CDR3 is CASSLEVEQPQHF. The CDR3, as DNA: TGCGCCAGCAGCTTGGAGGTGGAGCAGCCCCAGCATTTT.

CDR3 protein: CASSVDRGSLMETQYF. In DNA, the CDR3 is TGTGCCAGCAGCGTAGACAGGGGCTCCCTTATGGAGACCCAGTACTTC. The rearrangement links TRBV9 to TRBJ2-5; 7 bases align to TRBD1. The CDR3 contains 16 residues. Germline values: CDR1 SGDLS, CDR2 YYNGEE. The trim removed 0 bases at V and 5 bases at J, leaving 10 bases unmatched.

The chain links TRBV29-1 to TRBJ2-7; 11 bases agree with TRBD1. V lost 6 bases to trimming and J lost 0 bases; unmatched junction nucleotides: 4. The CDR3 has 14 residues. In germline, CDR1 is SQVTM, CDR2 ANQGSEA. In DNA, the CDR3 is TGCAGCGTCGGACAGGGGGCCTTCTCCTACGAGCAGTACTTC. Amino acid sequence: CSVGQGAFSYEQYF.

V and J are TRBV6-1 and TRBJ2-1; 8 positions match TRBD2. The CDR3 covers 16 residues. Germline V gives CDR1 MNHNS, CDR2 SASEGT. V lost 2 bases, J lost 8 bases, and 11 bases stayed unmatched. This chain's CDR3 is CASSERFGLAGDEQFF. The CDR3 nucleotides read TGTGCCAGCAGTGAAAGATTCGGACTAGCCGGAGATGAGCAGTTCTTC.

This sequence joins TRBV29-1 and TRBJ2-2; D not certain. This CDR3 region has 13 residues. The V and J ends lost 3 bases and 0 bases respectively, with 5 bases between them. CDR1 is SQVTM and CDR2 is ANQGSEA in the germline V gene. Here the CDR3 reads CSVDFSNTGELFF. The CDR3 coding sequence is TGCAGCGTTGATTTCTCGAACACCGGGGAGCTGTTTTTT.

The chain joins TRBV27 to TRBJ1-2, with D hard to call. The CDR3 is 13 amino acids. Germline loops: CDR1 MNHEY, CDR2 SMNVEV (reference sequence). Trimming shortened V by 2 bases and J by 4 bases, and 8 bases separated the two germline ends. The CDR3 sequence is CASSLEGSYGYTF. CDR3 in DNA: TGTGCCAGCAGTTTAGAGGGTAGCTATGGCTACACCTTC.

The chain joins TRBV5-1 to TRBJ2-1; the match to TRBD1 covers 7 bases. The CDR3 runs to 14 residues. Per germline, CDR1 SGHRS and CDR2 YFSETQ. Losses at the gene ends were 3 bases for V and 0 bases for J; bases not matched to a gene: 0. CDR3 sequence (DNA): TGCGCCAGCAGCTGGGACAGCTCCTACAATGAGCAGTTCTTC. Translation gives CASSWDSSYNEQFF.

The CDR3 loop is CASSSPSSPEAFF. In DNA, the CDR3 is TGTGCCAGCAGCTCCCCGTCTAGTCCTGAAGCTTTCTTT. The genes are TRBV9 and TRBJ1-1; D uncertain. This CDR3 has 13 residues. The V gene's germline CDR1 is SGDLS and CDR2 YYNGEE. Deletions cut 4 bases from V and 6 bases from J, with 13 bases between.

The chain carries TRBV11-2 and TRBJ1-5; no firm D call. Germline V gene lookup returns CDR1 SGHAT and CDR2 FQNNGV. V dropped 5 bases and J dropped 3 bases, with 11 bases sitting between them. The CDR3 runs 14 residues. CDR3 nucleotide sequence: TGTGCCAGCAGCAGGCCGGGTCCCAATCAGCCCCAGCATTTT. Translating it yields CASSRPGPNQPQHF. Looking up the rest from reference TRBV11-2 and TRBJ1-5 gives the full variable domain: EAGVAQSPRYKIIEKRQSVAFWCNPISGHATLYWYQQILGQGPKLLIQFQNNGVVDDSQLPKDRFSAERLKGVDSTLKIQPAKLEDSAVYLCASSRPGPNQPQHFGDGTRLSIL.

This clone was seen a few times. The chain employs TRBV12-5 and TRBJ1-2; TRBD1 aligns across 11 bases. The CDR3 covers 15 residues. Germline V gives CDR1 LGHNT, CDR2 FRNRAP. Losses at the gene ends were 5 bases for V and 4 bases for J; bases not matched to a gene: 6. The CDR3 nucleotides read TGTGCTAGTGGTCCCACCGGACAGGGGGCCTATGGCTACACCTTC. Translating it yields CASGPTGQGAYGYTF.

The chain carries TRBV5-1 and TRBJ1-1; TRBD1 aligns across 7 bases. The trim removed 4 bases at V and 5 bases at J, leaving 14 bases unmatched. The germline gives CDR1 SGHRS, CDR2 YFSETQ. The CDR3 is 16 amino acids. The CDR3 loop is CASSVQGYSAGTEAFF. The CDR3 DNA is TGCGCCAGCAGCGTACAGGGGTATTCGGCAGGAACTGAAGCTTTCTTT.

The gene calls are TRBV11-1 and TRBJ2-2; D remains unclear. The CDR3 length is 13 residues. The V gene's germline CDR1 is SGHAT and CDR2 FQDESV (reference sequence). The V end lost 0 bases, the J end lost 7 bases, and 6 bases lay between the germline ends. The CDR3 region is CASSLAPGGELFF. DNA of the CDR3: TGTGCCAGCAGCTTAGCGCCCGGCGGGGAGCTGTTTTTT.

This chain uses TRBV5-1 with TRBJ1-1; D is uncertain. The germline CDR1 and CDR2 sequences are SGHRS and YFSETQ. The CDR3 contains 14 residues. Deletions cut 1 base from V and 1 base from J, with 8 bases between. The CDR3 nucleotides read TGCGCCAGCAGCTTGTGGGCCCCGAACACTGAAGCTTTCTTT. This encodes CASSLWAPNTEAFF.

J is TRBJ2-1 and V is TRBV6-6; the match to TRBD2 covers 9 bases. V lost 4 bases to trimming and J lost 1 base; unmatched junction nucleotides: 5. The CDR3 loop spans 16 amino acids. Germline assignment: CDR1 MNHNY and CDR2 SVGAGI (reference sequence). The CDR3 bases are TGTGCCAGCAGTTTTTTAGCGGGGGAGTCCTACAATGAGCAGTTCTTC. This encodes CASSFLAGESYNEQFF.

The chain combines TRBV7-9 with TRBJ2-7; D not resolved. The CDR3 loop spans 13 amino acids. Germline V CDR1 and CDR2: SEHNR, FQNEAQ (reference sequence). V lost 1 base and J 3 bases, leaving 7 bases between the germline ends. The CDR3 DNA is TGTGCCAGCAGCTTAGACAGCTTCTACGAGCAGTACTTC. It encodes CASSLDSFYEQYF.

This clone appeared once. The V gene is TRBV5-1, the J gene TRBJ2-2; 7 bases fit TRBD1. CDR1 is SGHRS and CDR2 is YFSETQ in the germline V gene. Trimming at V came to 0 bases and at J to 1 base, leaving 9 bases not matched to a gene. The CDR3 totals 18 residues. The CDR3 loop reads CASSLAASGTENTGELFF. The CDR3 nucleotides read TGCGCCAGCAGCTTGGCCGCATCCGGGACAGAGAACACCGGGGAGCTGTTTTTT. Full variable domain (missing parts from reference TRBV5-1 and TRBJ2-2): KAGVTQTPRYLIKTRGQQVTLSCSPISGHRSVSWYQQTPGQGLQFLFEYFSETQRNKGNFPGRFSGRQFSNSRSEMNVSTLELGDSALYLCASSLAASGTENTGELFFGEGSRLTVL.